A single sample is the source of the 9 T cell receptor beta chains below, sequenced in a study of cytotoxic CD8 clonotypes in ibrutinib-treated CLL. Profiled with immunoSEQ multiplex PCR; TCRdb holds only in-frame clones, not every one. The sample holds approximately 200,000 clones; 72% are singletons and the top ten take roughly 13%. The sample here was PBMCs, taken after 24 months of ibrutinib treatment. These receptors all stem from a human donor with chronic lymphocytic leukemia.

This chain joins TRBV4-3 and TRBJ1-1; TRBD1 matches at 8 bases. V dropped 4 bases and J dropped 4; count of bases not matched to a gene: 2. Germline CDR1 is LGHNA and CDR2 is YSLEER. The CDR3 is 13 residues long. CDR3 sequence (DNA): TGCGCCAGCAGCCGCACAGGGGGCACTGAAGCTTTCTTT. It codes for CASSRTGGTEAFF.

The count of this clone is one. V and J are TRBV5-4 and TRBJ2-5, with TRBD2 identical over 8 bases. The germline V gene has CDR1 SGHNT and CDR2 YYREEE (reference sequence). CDR3 length: 15 residues. V lost 1 base, J lost 5 bases, and 7 bases stayed unmatched. In DNA, the CDR3 is TGTGCCAGCAGCTTGCCTTCGGGAGGGCGGGAGACCCAGTACTTC. This gives the protein CASSLPSGGRETQYF.

Points on this clone: Other DNA sequences from this sample encode an identical CDR3 as well. The gene calls are TRBV7-2 and TRBJ2-2, with TRBD2 identical over 13 bases. The CDR3 sequence is 17 residues long. Germline CDR1 SGHTA, CDR2 FQGNSA. With V trimmed by 2 bases and J by 5 bases, 5 bases remained unmatched. The CDR3: CASSLPGLAGLTGELFF. In nucleotides, the CDR3 is TGTGCCAGCAGCTTACCGGGACTAGCGGGATTAACCGGGGAGCTGTTTTTT.

The chain has TRBV5-4 and TRBJ1-1, with D perhaps TRBD1 (5 bases). The CDR3 extends over 12 amino acids. The V gene's germline CDR1 is SGHNT and CDR2 YYREEE (reference sequence). V lost 6 bases and J lost 2, with 8 bases in between. The DNA for the CDR3 is TGTGCCAGCAAGGGGATAAACACTGAAGCTTTCTTT. It specifies CASKGINTEAFF.

The V call is TRBV30, the J call TRBJ1-6, with TRBD1 matching 7 bases. The V gene's germline CDR1 is GTSNPN and CDR2 SVGIG (reference sequence). The CDR3 sequence is 14 residues long. J was trimmed by 5 bases and V by 0 bases; bases with no gene match: 1. The CDR3 sequence is CAWSVGTDNSPLHF. The CDR3 DNA reads as TGTGCCTGGAGTGTAGGGACAGATAATTCACCCCTCCACTTT.

This clone was recorded a few times. This rearrangement joins TRBV10-3 to TRBJ2-7; TRBD2 matches at 10 bases. This CDR3 comprises 14 residues. Germline lookup yields CDR1 ENHRY and CDR2 SYGVKD. V lost 3 bases, J lost 7 bases, and 6 bases stayed unmatched. The CDR3 nucleotides read TGTGCCATCAGTGACCTAGCGGGAGCAGGTGAGCAGTACTTC. This codes for CAISDLAGAGEQYF.

V is TRBV5-4 and J is TRBJ2-5; a possible D gene is TRBD2 (5 bases). V lost 3 bases to trimming and J lost 3 bases, with 15 bases between them. The CDR3 spans 15 residues. Germline CDR1 reads SGHNT; CDR2 reads YYREEE (reference sequence). The CDR3 DNA follows: TGTGCCAGCAGCTCTTCAACGTCCGGGGAAGAGACCCAGTACTTC. Protein product: CASSSSTSGEETQYF. Full variable domain (missing parts from reference TRBV5-4 and TRBJ2-5): ETGVTQSPTHLIKTRGQQVTLRCSSQSGHNTVSWYQQALGQGPQFIFQYYREEENGRGNFPPRFSGLQFPNYSSELNVNALELDDSALYLCASSSSTSGEETQYFGPGTRLLVL.

The J gene is TRBJ1-5, the V gene TRBV7-9, with 10 bases lining up with TRBD1. After removal of 5 bases from V and 4 bases from J, the junction contained 11 bases not matched to a gene. This CDR3 spans 17 amino acids. Germline V gene data show CDR1 as SEHNR and CDR2 as FQNEAQ (reference sequence). The CDR3 DNA reads as TGTGCCAGCAGCACCTTCCCCGGGACAGGGGTTAATCAGCCCCAGCATTTT. Translated: CASSTFPGTGVNQPQHF.

CDR3: CASSQERLGRGLAGDQDTQYF. The CDR3, as DNA: TGTGCCAGCAGCCAAGAACGGCTCGGTAGGGGACTAGCGGGAGATCAAGATACGCAGTATTTT. The V call is TRBV14, the J call TRBJ2-3; 14 bases align to TRBD2. V lost 0 bases to trimming and J lost 5 bases; unmatched junction nucleotides: 16. In germline, CDR1 is SGHDN, CDR2 FVKESK. CDR3 size: 21 residues.